This T cell receptor beta chain is from a study of shared clonotypes between healthy human individuals. Study outcomes and limitations: Clonotypes that were shared across a few donors made up around 5% of naive CD4 clonotypes. In contrast to clonotypes shared by all four donors, non-shared clonotypes had lower generation probabilities. The low donor count limited represented genetic and exposure-history diversity.

Comment on this clone: The antigen remains undetermined.

The deep-level immunoSEQ assay was used. Only in-frame clones appear in the TCRdb table, and some are missing; sequencing was by immunoSEQ multiplex PCR. The sample lists almost 700,000 clones; about 90% were seen once. CDR3 length: 16 residues. Germline CDR1 SGHNT, CDR2 YYREEE (reference sequence). With V trimmed by 4 bases and J by 3 bases, 13 bases remained unmatched. Naive CD8 populations comprised CD45RO-negative cells positively selected for CCR7, excluding terminally differentiated effector memory CD45RA+ cells. The genes are TRBV5-4 and TRBJ2-7; 7 nucleotides line up with TRBD2. The sequence was collected from a man aged 30-40 years in good health. Sequencing was done on a sample of naive CD8+ T cells sorted from blood. CDR3 DNA sequence: TGTGCCAGCAGCCGGGGTATGGCGGGAGCCTTCTACGAGCAGTACTTC. It encodes CASSRGMAGAFYEQYF.